These T cell receptor beta chains were read from a single sample in a study of cytomegalovirus exposure and HLA in healthy donors. Only in-frame clones appear in the TCRdb table, and some are missing; sequencing was by immunoSEQ multiplex PCR. Among 100,000 to 150,000 clones, about 71% were seen once, and the ten largest hold roughly 3%. Sequencing was done on a sample of PBMCs. These receptor sequences come from a woman aged 55-70 years in good health and CMV-seropositive. CDR3s include the opening cysteine and the closing phenylalanine or tryptophan. A D gene is named only where the DNA matches it firmly. Size tells how often a clone was seen (once, few, many) or the class of an expanded clone, and some rows leave it out.

v_gene	j_gene	d_gene	abundance	CDR3nt	CDR3aa
TRBV4-1	TRBJ1-2	-	few	TGCGCCAGCAGCCCCCGGGGAGTGGAGGGCTACACCTTC	CASSPRGVEGYTF
TRBV18	TRBJ2-3	TRBD2	once	TGTGCCAGCTCACCCGCCGGGGGGGATACGCAGTATTTT	CASSPAGGDTQYF
TRBV7-2	TRBJ2-2	-	-	TGTGCCAGCAGCTCCTCCTACACCGGGGAGCTGTTTTTT	CASSSSYTGELFF
TRBV27	TRBJ2-6	-	-	TGTGCCAGCACCAGGGGGGCTGGGGCCAACGTCCTGACTTTC	CASTRGAGANVLTF
TRBV7-9	TRBJ1-5	TRBD1	-	TGTGCCAGCAGCCGACAGGGAAATCAGCCCCAGCATTTT	CASSRQGNQPQHF
TRBV5-1	TRBJ2-6	-	-	TGCGCCAGCACTGGGACATCCTCCTCTGGGGCCAACGTCCTGACTTTC	CASTGTSSSGANVLTF
TRBV5-4	TRBJ2-3	TRBD1	-	TGTGCCAGCAGCCCGGACAGGGGGAGGACAGATACGCAGTATTTT	CASSPDRGRTDTQYF
TRBV5-4	TRBJ1-6	-	once	TGTGCCAGCAGCTTGGCGGGGTCCTATAATTCACCCCTCCACTTT	CASSLAGSYNSPLHF
TRBV7-2	TRBJ1-6	TRBD1	-	TGTGCCAGCAGCTTAGCAAAGACAGGGCTTCGTAATTCACCCCTCCACTTT	CASSLAKTGLRNSPLHF
TRBV18	TRBJ2-7	-	-	TGTGCCAGCTCACCACCACACACGAGGACCTACGAGCAGTACTTC	CASSPPHTRTYEQYF
TRBV6-6	TRBJ1-2	-	-	TGTGCCAGCAGTTACTTCGGGGGTGGCTATGGCTACACCTTC	CASSYFGGGYGYTF
TRBV5-8	TRBJ1-1	-	once	TGTGCCAGCAGCTTATATGAAGCTTTCTTT	CASSLYEAFF
TRBV6-6	TRBJ2-2	-	-	TGTGCCAGCAGTTCCCCTAGTACCGGGGAGCTGTTTTTT	CASSSPSTGELFF
TRBV19	TRBJ1-1	-	-	TGTGCCAGTAGTAACACAGGGTGGAACACTGAAGCTTTCTTT	CASSNTGWNTEAFF
TRBV7-6	TRBJ2-3	TRBD1	-	TGTGCCAGCAGCCCACGACAGGGAGCAGATACGCAGTATTTT	CASSPRQGADTQYF
TRBV7-3	TRBJ2-3	TRBD1	-	TGTGCCAGCAGCCCGACAGGGGGCGCGACAGATACGCAGTATTTT	CASSPTGGATDTQYF
TRBV5-1	TRBJ1-2	-	-	TGCGCCAGCAGCTTGGAACTTGGACTCTATGGCTACACCTTC	CASSLELGLYGYTF
TRBV28	TRBJ1-1	TRBD1	-	TGTGCCAGCACCTTACAGGGGCTGGAAGCTTTCTTT	CASTLQGLEAFF
TRBV11-2	TRBJ2-7	TRBD1	-	TGTGCCAGCACCGATAAAGGGGGCTGGTACGAGCAGTACTTC	CASTDKGGWYEQYF
TRBV6-5	TRBJ2-4	TRBD1	-	TGTGCCAGCAGTCCCGACAGGGACATTCAGTACTTC	CASSPDRDIQYF
TRBV19	TRBJ2-3	-	-	TGTGCCAGTAGTATAGGGAGGGTTCGCACAGATACGCAGTATTTT	CASSIGRVRTDTQYF
TRBV18	TRBJ1-2	-	-	TGTGCCAGCTCACAGTCGGGGTCGGGAGTATATGGCTACACCTTC	CASSQSGSGVYGYTF
TRBV28	TRBJ2-5	TRBD2	once	TGTGCCAGCAGGGACCACCGTCGGGGGGAAGAGACCCAGTACTTC	CASRDHRRGEETQYF
TRBV5-1	TRBJ1-6	-	-	TGCGCCAGCAGCACGACCAGGGATGATTCACCCCTCCGCTTT	CASSTTRDDSPLRF
TRBV9	TRBJ1-2	TRBD1	-	TGTGCCAGCAGCGTACGACAGGGGAACTATGGCTACACCTTC	CASSVRQGNYGYTF
TRBV5-1	TRBJ1-2	-	-	TGCGCCAGCAGCTTGACAGGGCCGGGCTACACCTTC	CASSLTGPGYTF
TRBV7-9	TRBJ1-2	TRBD1	-	TGTGCCAGCAGCTCGACAGGGGTGGAGGGCTACACCTTC	CASSSTGVEGYTF
TRBV9	TRBJ1-1	TRBD1	-	TGTGCCAGCAGCTTGGGACAGGTCGTCACTGAAGCTTTCTTT	CASSLGQVVTEAFF
TRBV7-8	TRBJ2-7	TRBD2	-	TGTGCCAGCAGCTTGCATGGGGGGGGCTCCTACGAGCAGTACTTC	CASSLHGGGSYEQYF
TRBV18	TRBJ2-3	-	-	TGTGCCAGCTCAGCCGGGGAAGATACGCAGTATTTT	CASSAGEDTQYF
TRBV7-9	TRBJ2-3	TRBD2	-	TGTGCCAGCAGCTTAGTGGGGGGGAGCACAGATACGCAGTATTTT	CASSLVGGSTDTQYF
TRBV9	TRBJ1-5	-	-	TGTGCCAGCAGCGGAGAAACAGGGTTTGGCAATCAGCCCCAGCATTTT	CASSGETGFGNQPQHF
TRBV5-4	TRBJ1-2	-	-	TGTGCCAGCAGCTTGGGCGGGAACTATGGCTACACCTTC	CASSLGGNYGYTF
TRBV18	TRBJ1-5	-	few	TGTGCCAGCTCACCGGTGGGCGCACGGTCAGATCAGCCCCAGCATTTT	CASSPVGARSDQPQHF
TRBV4-1	TRBJ2-3	-	-	TGCGCCAGCAGCCAAGAGATAGCTAGCACAGATACGCAGTATTTT	CASSQEIASTDTQYF
TRBV6-1	TRBJ1-4	TRBD1	-	TGTGCCAGCAGTGATGGGGACAGGGGAGAAAAACTGTTTTTT	CASSDGDRGEKLFF
TRBV5-1	TRBJ2-1	TRBD2	-	TGCGCCAGCAGCTTGTCCCTAGCGGGCTACAATGAGCAGTTCTTC	CASSLSLAGYNEQFF